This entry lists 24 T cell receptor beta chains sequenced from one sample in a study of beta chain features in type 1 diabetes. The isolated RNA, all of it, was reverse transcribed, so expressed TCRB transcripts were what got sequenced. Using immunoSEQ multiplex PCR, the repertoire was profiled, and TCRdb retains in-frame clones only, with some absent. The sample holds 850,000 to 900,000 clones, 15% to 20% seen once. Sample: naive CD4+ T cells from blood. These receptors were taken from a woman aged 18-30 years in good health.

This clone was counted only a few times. The CDR3 region has the DNA TGTGCCAGCAGGACAGCCTTTAATCAGCCCCAGCATTTT. Translated: CASRTAFNQPQHF. The chain links TRBV6-1 to TRBJ1-5; D is perhaps TRBD1 (5 bases). Germline V gene data show CDR1 as MNHNS and CDR2 as SASEGT. Trimming took 6 bases from V and 4 from J, leaving 10 bases between them. This CDR3 comprises 13 residues.

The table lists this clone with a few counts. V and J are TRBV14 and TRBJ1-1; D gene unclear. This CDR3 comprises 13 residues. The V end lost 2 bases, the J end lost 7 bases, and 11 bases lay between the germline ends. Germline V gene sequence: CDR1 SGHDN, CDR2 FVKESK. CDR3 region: CASSQNLRSEAFF. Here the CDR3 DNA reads TGTGCCAGCAGCCAAAACCTCCGGAGTGAAGCTTTCTTT.

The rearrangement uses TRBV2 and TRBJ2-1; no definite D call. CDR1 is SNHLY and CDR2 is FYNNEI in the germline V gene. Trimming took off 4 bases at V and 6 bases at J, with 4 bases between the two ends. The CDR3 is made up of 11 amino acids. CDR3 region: CASSAFNEQFF. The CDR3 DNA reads TGTGCCAGCAGTGCGTTCAATGAGCAGTTCTTC.

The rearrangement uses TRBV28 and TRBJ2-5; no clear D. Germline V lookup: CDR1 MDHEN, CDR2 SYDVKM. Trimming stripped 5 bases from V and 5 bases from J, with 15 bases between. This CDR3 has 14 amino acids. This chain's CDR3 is CASSQWPMVETQYF. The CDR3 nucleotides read TGTGCCAGCAGTCAATGGCCCATGGTGGAGACCCAGTACTTC.

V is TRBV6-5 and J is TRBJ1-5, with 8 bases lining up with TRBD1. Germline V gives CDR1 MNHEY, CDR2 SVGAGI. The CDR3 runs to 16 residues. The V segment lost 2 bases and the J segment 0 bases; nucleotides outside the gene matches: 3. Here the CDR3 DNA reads TGTGCCAGCAGTTACCCCAGGGGGCTTAGCAATCAGCCCCAGCATTTT. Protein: CASSYPRGLSNQPQHF.

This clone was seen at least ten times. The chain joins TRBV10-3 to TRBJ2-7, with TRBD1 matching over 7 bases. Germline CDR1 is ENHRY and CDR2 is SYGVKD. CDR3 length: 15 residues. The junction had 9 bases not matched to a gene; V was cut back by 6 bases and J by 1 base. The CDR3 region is CAIRDGQVGSYEQYF. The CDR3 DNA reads TGTGCCATCAGAGACGGACAGGTGGGTTCCTACGAGCAGTACTTC.

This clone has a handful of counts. This CDR3 is CASSPRTLNTGELFF. Written as DNA, the CDR3 is TGTGCCAGCAGTCCAAGGACACTTAACACCGGGGAGCTGTTTTTT. The chain recombines TRBV27 with TRBJ2-2; TRBD1 is a possible D gene (5 bases). In germline, CDR1 is MNHEY, CDR2 SMNVEV (reference sequence). The CDR3 has 15 amino acids. V lost 5 bases, J lost 2 bases, and 12 bases lay in between.

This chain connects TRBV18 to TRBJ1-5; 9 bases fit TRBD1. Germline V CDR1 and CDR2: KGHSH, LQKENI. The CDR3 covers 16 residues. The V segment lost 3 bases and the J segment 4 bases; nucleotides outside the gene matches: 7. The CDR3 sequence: CASSPPGTGHNQPQHF. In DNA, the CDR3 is TGTGCCAGCTCACCCCCTGGGACAGGGCATAATCAGCCCCAGCATTTT.

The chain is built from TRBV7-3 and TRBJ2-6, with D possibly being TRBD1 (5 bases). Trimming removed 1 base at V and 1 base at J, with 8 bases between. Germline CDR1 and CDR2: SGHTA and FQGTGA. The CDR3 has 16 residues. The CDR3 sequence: CASSLNPGSGANVLTF. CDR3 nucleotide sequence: TGTGCCAGCAGCTTAAACCCAGGGTCTGGGGCCAACGTCCTGACTTTC.

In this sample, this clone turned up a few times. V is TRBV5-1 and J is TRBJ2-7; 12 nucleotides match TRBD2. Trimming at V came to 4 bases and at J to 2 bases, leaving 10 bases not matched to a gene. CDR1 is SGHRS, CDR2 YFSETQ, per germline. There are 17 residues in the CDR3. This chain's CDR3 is CASSMTSGGPDPYEQYF. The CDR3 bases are TGCGCCAGCAGCATGACTAGCGGGGGCCCAGATCCCTACGAGCAGTACTTC.

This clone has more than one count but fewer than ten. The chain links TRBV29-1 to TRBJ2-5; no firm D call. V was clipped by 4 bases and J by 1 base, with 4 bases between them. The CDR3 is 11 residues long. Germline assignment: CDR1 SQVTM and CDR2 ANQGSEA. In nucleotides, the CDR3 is TGCAGCGTTGGTGTCCAAGAGACCCAGTACTTC. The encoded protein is CSVGVQETQYF.

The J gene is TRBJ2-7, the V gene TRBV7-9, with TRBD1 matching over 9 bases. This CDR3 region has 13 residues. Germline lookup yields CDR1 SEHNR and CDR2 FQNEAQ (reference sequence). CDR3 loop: CAVGQGSPYEQYF. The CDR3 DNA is TGTGCGGTGGGACAGGGAAGTCCCTACGAGCAGTACTTC.

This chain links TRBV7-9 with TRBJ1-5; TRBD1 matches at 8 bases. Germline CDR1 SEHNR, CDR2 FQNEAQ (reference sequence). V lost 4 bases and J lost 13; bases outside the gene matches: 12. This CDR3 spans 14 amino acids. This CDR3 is CASSSAGGSSKQHF. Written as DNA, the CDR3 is TGTGCCAGCAGCTCGGCAGGGGGCTCGAGCAAACAGCATTTT.

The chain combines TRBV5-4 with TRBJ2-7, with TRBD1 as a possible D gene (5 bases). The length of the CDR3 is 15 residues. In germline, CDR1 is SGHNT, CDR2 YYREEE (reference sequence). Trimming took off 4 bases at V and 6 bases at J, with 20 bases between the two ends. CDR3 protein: CASSQDQGGWPEQYF. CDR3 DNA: TGTGCCAGCAGCCAAGATCAGGGTGGCTGGCCCGAGCAGTACTTC.

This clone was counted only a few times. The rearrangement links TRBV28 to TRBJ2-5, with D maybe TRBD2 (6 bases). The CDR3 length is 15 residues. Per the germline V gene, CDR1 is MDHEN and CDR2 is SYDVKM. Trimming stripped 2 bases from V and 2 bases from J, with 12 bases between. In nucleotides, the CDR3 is TGTGCCAGCAGTTTAGGCGGGAATGTTCAAGAGACCCAGTACTTC. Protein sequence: CASSLGGNVQETQYF.

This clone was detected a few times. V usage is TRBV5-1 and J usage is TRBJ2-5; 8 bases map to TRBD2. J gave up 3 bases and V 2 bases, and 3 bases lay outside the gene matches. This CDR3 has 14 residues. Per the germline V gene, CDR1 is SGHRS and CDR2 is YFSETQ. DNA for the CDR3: TGCGCCAGCAGCTTATTTAGCGGGAAAGAGACCCAGTACTTC. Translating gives CASSLFSGKETQYF.

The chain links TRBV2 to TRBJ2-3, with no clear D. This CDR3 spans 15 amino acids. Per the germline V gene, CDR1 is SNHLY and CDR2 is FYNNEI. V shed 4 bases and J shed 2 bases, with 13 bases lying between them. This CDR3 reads CASSASRANTDTQYF. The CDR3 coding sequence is TGTGCCAGCAGTGCCTCTAGGGCTAACACAGATACGCAGTATTTT.

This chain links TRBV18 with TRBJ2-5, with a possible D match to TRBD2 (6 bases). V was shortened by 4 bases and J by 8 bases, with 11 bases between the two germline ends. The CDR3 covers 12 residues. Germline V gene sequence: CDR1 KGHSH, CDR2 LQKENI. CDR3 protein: CASSRTKGTQYF. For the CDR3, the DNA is TGTGCCAGCTCACGGACTAAGGGTACCCAGTACTTC.

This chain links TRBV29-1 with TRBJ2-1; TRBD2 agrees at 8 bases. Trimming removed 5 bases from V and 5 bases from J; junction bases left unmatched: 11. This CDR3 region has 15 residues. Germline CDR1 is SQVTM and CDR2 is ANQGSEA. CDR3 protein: CSVSRGAGENNEQFF. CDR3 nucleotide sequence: TGCAGCGTTTCCCGGGGAGCGGGAGAAAACAATGAGCAGTTCTTC.

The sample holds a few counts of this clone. The CDR3 here is CASRRGEQFF. CDR3 sequence (DNA): TGTGCCAGCCGGCGCGGTGAGCAGTTCTTC. The rearrangement joins TRBV2 to TRBJ2-1; D is uncertain. V was trimmed by 8 bases and J by 9 bases, leaving 8 bases between them. Looked up from germline, CDR1 is SNHLY and CDR2 is FYNNEI. CDR3 size: 10 residues.

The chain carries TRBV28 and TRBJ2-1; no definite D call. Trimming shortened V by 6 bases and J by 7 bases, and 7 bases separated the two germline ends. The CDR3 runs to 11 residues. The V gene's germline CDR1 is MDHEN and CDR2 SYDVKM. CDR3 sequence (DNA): TGTGCCAGCAGACTCTTTAATGAGCAGTTCTTC. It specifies CASRLFNEQFF.

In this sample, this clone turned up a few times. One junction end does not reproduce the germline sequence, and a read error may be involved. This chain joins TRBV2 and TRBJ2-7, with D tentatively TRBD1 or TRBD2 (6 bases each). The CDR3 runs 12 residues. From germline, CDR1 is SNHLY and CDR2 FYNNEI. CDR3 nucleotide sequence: TGTGCCAGCAGGGAAGGGGGGTACGAGCAGTACTTC. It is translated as CASREGGYEQYF.

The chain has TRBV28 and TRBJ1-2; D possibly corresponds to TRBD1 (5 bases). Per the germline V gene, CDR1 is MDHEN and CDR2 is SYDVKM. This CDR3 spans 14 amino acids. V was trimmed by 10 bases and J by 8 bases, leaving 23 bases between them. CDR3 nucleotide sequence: TGTGCCATCGTCTCACTCAGGGATTTAGGGGGCTACACCTTC. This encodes CAIVSLRDLGGYTF.

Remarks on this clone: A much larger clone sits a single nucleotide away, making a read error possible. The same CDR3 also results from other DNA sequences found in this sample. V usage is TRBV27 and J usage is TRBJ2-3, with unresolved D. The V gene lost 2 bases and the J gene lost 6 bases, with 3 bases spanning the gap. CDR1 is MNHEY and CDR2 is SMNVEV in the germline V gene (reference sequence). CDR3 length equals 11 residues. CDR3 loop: CASSLRDTQYF. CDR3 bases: TGTGCCAGCAGTTTACGTGATACGCAGTATTTT.